This TCR beta chain appears in the sequencing data of a study of T cells in Graves' hyperthyroidism and ophthalmopathy. Fresh peripheral blood, 9.5 to 10 ml of it, supplied the PBMCs. Germline V CDR1 and CDR2: MNHNS, SASEGT. With V trimmed by 10 bases and J by 0 bases, 8 bases remained unmatched. This CDR3 comprises 16 residues. TCR beta CDR3 regions were amplified from RNA. First-round RT-PCR targeting the TCR CDR3 was performed with the HTBI primer set. TCRdb itself ran the multiplex PCR reads through MiXCR, one entry per CDR3 protein. The repertoire holds 500,000 to 600,000 distinct CDR3 sequences, with 15% to 20% as singletons. This clonotype showed up many times.

Sequenced: blood. The chain joins TRBV6-1 to TRBJ1-5, with TRBD1 identical over 11 bases. This receptor was taken from a woman aged 18-29 years with Graves' hyperthyroidism. CDR3 nucleotides: TGTGCCACCACTTTAGGACAGGGGGCTAGCAATCAGCCCCAGCATTTT. Its protein is CATTLGQGASNQPQHF.